Many counts were recorded for the clone carrying this T cell receptor (beta chain). Its target is unknown. These data belong to a study of T cells in Graves' hyperthyroidism and ophthalmopathy. Regarding the study as a whole: The model identified upcoming ophthalmopathy a median approximately seven months ahead of onset.

TCR beta CDR3 region amplification was performed from RNA transcripts. First-round RT-PCR of the TCR CDR3 relied on the HTBI primer set. TCRdb independently ran MiXCR on the multiplex PCR reads; one entry per CDR3 protein. The table records about 290,000 distinct CDR3 sequences, about 13% of them present only once. This CDR3 has 15 residues. V was pared by 3 bases and J by 2 bases, with 3 bases of the junction left unmatched. Germline V CDR1 and CDR2: KGHSH, LQKENI. Over 18 months, lack of ophthalmopathy progression marked Graves' hyperthyroidism as stable. Patients having uncontrolled infection, another autoimmune disease, pregnancy or lactation were not included. Fresh peripheral blood, 10 ml, was the source of the PBMCs.

This TCR derives from a woman aged 40-49 years with Graves' hyperthyroidism. This chain joins TRBV18 and TRBJ2-5; TRBD2 matches at 10 bases. Sequencing was carried out using blood. The CDR3 DNA reads TGTGCCAGCTCACCGCTAGCGGGAGAACAAGAGACCCAGTACTTC. It encodes CASSPLAGEQETQYF.